The 28 T cell receptor beta chains below come from one sample, sequenced in a study of molecular identifiers for immune sequencing clone quantification. TCRdb redid the calling of the PCR reads with MiXCR, one entry per CDR3 protein. Of about 320,000 distinct CDR3 sequences listed, roughly a quarter are singletons. The sequencing input was naive CD8+ T cells from blood, with Jurkat cell RNA spiked in. Subset indicated: FACS-sorted CD8+CD4-CCR7+CD45RA+ naive T cells. The receptor source for this set is a human donor in good health. Some libraries in this study had Jurkat cell RNA spiked in.

This clonotype has only a few counts. J is TRBJ2-2 and V is TRBV7-9; the D is unclear. This CDR3 is 13 amino acids long. Germline V gene lookup returns CDR1 SEHNR and CDR2 FQNEAQ (reference sequence). Trimming removed 3 bases from V and 7 bases from J, with 9 bases in between. The CDR3 nucleotides read TGTGCCAGCAGCTTCGTTGGTGGCGGGGAGCTGTTTTTT. Translated: CASSFVGGGELFF.

In its sample, this clonotype was seen a few times. This clone may be a read error of a much larger clone one base away. The chain is built from TRBV29-1 and TRBJ2-4; the D is unclear. CDR1 is SQVTM and CDR2 is ANQGSEA in the germline V gene. The CDR3 runs to 13 residues. V was clipped by 0 bases and J by 9 bases, with 12 bases between them. CDR3 in amino acids: CSVEDLVASIQYF. The CDR3 bases are TGCAGCGTTGAAGATTTGGTGGCAAGCATTCAGTACTTC. The full variable domain, completed using reference TRBV29-1 and TRBJ2-4, is SAVISQKPSRDICQRGTSLTIQCQVDSQVTMMFWYRQQPGQSLTLIATANQGSEATYESGFVIDKFPISRPNLTFSTLTVSNMSPEDSSIYLCSVEDLVASIQYFGAGTRLSVL.

This clonotype was counted at least ten times. The CDR3 DNA reads as TGTGCCAGCAATCAATACCTTAGCACAGATACGCAGTATTTT. Protein product: CASNQYLSTDTQYF. This chain joins TRBV6-6 and TRBJ2-3; D ambiguous. CDR1 MNHNY and CDR2 SVGAGI come from the germline V gene (reference sequence). This CDR3 spans 14 amino acids. Trimming took 7 bases from V and 0 from J, leaving 11 bases between them.

There are a few counts of this clonotype. The chain combines TRBV2 with TRBJ2-2, with TRBD1 as a possible D gene (6 bases). The germline gives CDR1 SNHLY, CDR2 FYNNEI. V lost 6 bases to trimming and J lost 2 bases, with 13 bases between them. The CDR3 covers 15 residues. The CDR3 reads CASSTGTTNTGELFF. DNA for the CDR3: TGTGCCAGCAGCACCGGGACAACTAACACCGGGGAGCTGTTTTTT.

This clonotype was seen more than once but under ten times. The chain is built from TRBV2 and TRBJ2-2; TRBD1 is a possible D gene (5 bases). Germline CDR1 and CDR2: SNHLY and FYNNEI. Trimming left V 6 bases short and J 6 bases short, with 14 bases between. The CDR3 is 14 residues long. DNA for the CDR3: TGTGCCAGCAGGATGACAGTACGGGCCGGGGAGCTGTTTTTT. This codes for CASRMTVRAGELFF.

This clonotype was detected ten times or more. The rearrangement joins TRBV29-1 to TRBJ2-3; D perhaps matches TRBD2 (5 bases). V lost 5 bases and J lost 2, with 8 bases in between. The V gene's germline CDR1 is SQVTM and CDR2 ANQGSEA. This CDR3 has 12 residues. CDR3 nucleotide sequence: TGCAGCGTTAGCGGATACACAGATACGCAGTATTTT. As protein: CSVSGYTDTQYF.

This clonotype was picked up many times. The V gene is TRBV7-9, the J gene TRBJ1-1; D not certain. The CDR3 length is 14 residues. Germline CDR1 and CDR2: SEHNR and FQNEAQ (reference sequence). V lost 1 base and J lost 4, with 10 bases in between. The CDR3 DNA is TGTGCCAGCAGCTTAGATTCCCGACGCACTGAAGCTTTCTTT. Its translation: CASSLDSRRTEAFF.

Of note for this clonotype: A much larger clone is a single base away; this may be a read error. J is TRBJ2-7 and V is TRBV29-1; D not certain. Germline values: CDR1 SQVTM, CDR2 ANQGSEA. This CDR3 is 12 amino acids long. V lost 7 bases and J lost 3, with 13 bases in between. The CDR3 region has the DNA TGCAGCGCTGTCAGAGACGGCTACGAGCAGTACTTC. Amino acids: CSAVRDGYEQYF.

About this clonotype itself: Because the CDR3 is missing its conserved closing phenylalanine or tryptophan, this is likely a read error. This rearrangement joins TRBV6-2 or TRBV6-3 to TRBJ1-1; D is ambiguous. This CDR3 region has 13 residues. V lost 4 bases to trimming and J lost 1 base, with 7 bases between them. Germline V gene sequence: CDR1 MNHEY, CDR2 SVGEGT. CDR3 coding DNA: TGTGCCAGCAGTTTGATCGGGAACACTGAAGCTTTCATT. It translates to CASSLIGNTEAFI.

The chain has TRBV4-1 and TRBJ2-1; a weak D match, TRBD2 (6 bases). Germline values: CDR1 MGHRA, CDR2 YSYEKL. The CDR3 is made up of 16 amino acids. V gave up 4 bases and J gave up 7 bases, with 20 bases separating them. The CDR3 DNA is TGCGCCAGCAGCCCCTCTCTTCCCGGAGGGCAGAATGAGCAGTTCTTC. As protein: CASSPSLPGGQNEQFF.

J is TRBJ2-7 and V is TRBV27; the D gene is possibly TRBD1 (5 bases). V lost 3 bases, J lost 11 bases, and 14 bases lay in between. This CDR3 comprises 12 residues. Germline CDR1 reads MNHEY; CDR2 reads SMNVEV (reference sequence). Here the CDR3 DNA reads TGTGCCAGCAGTTTTACCCGACAGCCTGAGTACTTC. It codes for CASSFTRQPEYF.

This clonotype turned up a few times. CDR3 region: CSASRQGPTGELFF. The CDR3 coding sequence is TGCAGTGCTAGTCGGCAGGGACCCACCGGGGAGCTGTTTTTT. The chain combines TRBV20-1 with TRBJ2-2; possibly TRBD1 or TRBD2 for D (5 bases each). Trimming took off 3 bases at V and 4 bases at J, with 12 bases between the two ends. CDR3 size: 14 residues. CDR1 and CDR2 (germline): DFQATT, SNEGSKA (reference sequence).

On this clonotype itself: A much larger clone lies one base from this, so it may be a read error. No DNA is shown, since the ends of the CDR3 on it are uncertain; the CDR3 is the one TCRdb lists. The V and J genes are TRBV7-2 and TRBJ1-3. CDR1 is SGHTA, CDR2 FQGNSA, per germline. 15 amino acids form the CDR3, both terminal residues included. CDR3 residues: CASSLAWGSGNTKYF.

This clonotype was picked up many times. The V and J genes are TRBV7-9 and TRBJ1-2, with D uncertain. This CDR3 contains 13 residues. Germline CDR1 is SEHNR and CDR2 is FQNEAQ (reference sequence). V lost 5 bases and J lost 4, with 11 bases in between. DNA for the CDR3: TGTGCCAGCAGCCCCACGCCAATCTATGGCTACACCTTC. Protein product: CASSPTPIYGYTF. Full variable domain (outside the CDR3, taken from reference TRBV7-9 and TRBJ1-2): DTGVSQNPRHKITKRGQNVTFRCDPISEHNRLYWYRQTLGQGPEFLTYFQNEAQLEKSRLLSDRFSAERPKGSFSTLEIQRTEQGDSAMYLCASSPTPIYGYTFGSGTRLTVV.

A remark on this clonotype: A junction boundary mismatches the germline segment, possibly from a read error. The chain combines TRBV7-9 with TRBJ1-1, with D uncertain. CDR3 length: 13 amino acids. Germline lookup yields CDR1 SEHNR and CDR2 FQNEAQ (reference sequence). The CDR3 coding sequence is TGCGCCAGCAGCGGGGATTGGGCCACTGGAGCTTTCTTT. Its translation is CASSGDWATGAFF.

This clonotype was seen a handful of times. The V and J genes are TRBV7-2 and TRBJ1-2, with D possibly matching TRBD1 (5 bases). Trimming removed 2 bases at V and 4 bases at J, with 14 bases between. CDR1 is SGHTA, CDR2 FQGNSA, per germline. This CDR3 contains 15 residues. Here the CDR3 DNA reads TGTGCCAGCAGCTTATACATGGGGCGTGGCTATGGCTACACCTTC. Translating gives CASSLYMGRGYGYTF. The full variable domain, its missing parts supplied by reference TRBV7-2 and TRBJ1-2, is GAGVSQSPSNKVTEKGKDVELRCDPISGHTALYWYRQSLGQGLEFLIYFQGNSAPDKSGLPSDRFSAERTGGSVSTLTIQRTQQEDSAVYLCASSLYMGRGYGYTFGSGTRLTVV.

This clonotype has only a few counts. This chain links TRBV6-5 with TRBJ2-5; 7 bases match TRBD1. This CDR3 region has 14 residues. J gave up 5 bases and V 0 bases, and 3 bases lay outside the gene matches. From germline, CDR1 is MNHEY and CDR2 SVGAGI. CDR3 sequence reads: CASSYSTGMETQYF. In DNA, the CDR3 is TGTGCCAGCAGTTACTCGACAGGGATGGAGACCCAGTACTTC.

The rearrangement joins TRBV12-3 or TRBV12-4 to TRBJ1-2; possibly TRBD1 for D (5 bases). Trimming cost V 6 bases and J 7 bases, with 15 bases left between them. This CDR3 has 13 residues. The CDR3, as DNA: TGTGCCAGCAGCCAACCTGGGGCCCGTGGCTACACCTTC. It is translated as CASSQPGARGYTF.

This clonotype was counted many times. The chain carries TRBV28 and TRBJ2-7, with D perhaps TRBD1 or TRBD2 (6 bases each). With 2 bases removed from V and 5 bases from J, the gap between germline ends came to 16 bases. There are 15 residues in the CDR3. Germline loops: CDR1 MDHEN, CDR2 SYDVKM. The CDR3 region is CASSLVGGGGNEQYF. CDR3 in DNA: TGTGCCAGCAGTTTAGTGGGCGGAGGGGGGAACGAGCAGTACTTC.

The sample holds many counts of this clonotype. The chain combines TRBV27 with TRBJ2-2; D is possibly TRBD2 (6 bases). V was pared by 5 bases and J by 6 bases, with 22 bases between. Germline assignment: CDR1 MNHEY and CDR2 SMNVEV (reference sequence). The CDR3 runs to 17 residues. For the CDR3, the DNA is TGTGCCAGCAGTCCCCTAGGAGCGGGCAGGTGGGCCGGGGAGCTGTTTTTT. Translating it yields CASSPLGAGRWAGELFF.

A remark on this clonotype: The CDR3 does not close with the conserved phenylalanine or tryptophan, likely indicating a read error. The chain joins TRBV29-1 to TRBJ2-3; D remains unclear. Germline CDR1 is SQVTM and CDR2 is ANQGSEA. The CDR3 runs 11 residues. The germline V and J ends were trimmed by 4 bases and 3 bases, with 5 bases remaining between them. Here the CDR3 reads CSVVETDTQYS. CDR3 DNA sequence: TGCAGCGTTGTGGAAACAGATACGCAGTATTCT.

This clonotype was counted between two and nine times. The chain is built from TRBV5-6 and TRBJ2-6, with 7 bases lining up with TRBD2. CDR3 length: 17 residues. The germline V gene has CDR1 SGHDT and CDR2 YYEEEE. Trimming cost V 0 bases and J 1 base; bases outside gene matches: 4. CDR3 in amino acids: CASSLATGGSGANVLTF. CDR3 nucleotide sequence: TGTGCCAGCAGCTTGGCCACGGGGGGTTCTGGGGCCAACGTCCTGACTTTC.

The sample holds a few counts of this clonotype. The chain carries TRBV12-3 or TRBV12-4 and TRBJ1-4, with a possible D match to TRBD1 (6 bases). The CDR3 has 13 amino acids. Trimming cost V 5 bases and J 8 bases, with 12 bases left between them. CDR3 sequence reads: CASSPTGDEKLFF. CDR3 nucleotides: TGTGCCAGCAGTCCGACAGGAGACGAAAAACTGTTTTTT.

At least ten counts were recorded for this clonotype. The V call is TRBV6-5, the J call TRBJ2-7; 7 bases match TRBD2. The ends lost 5 bases at V and 5 bases at J; junction bases unmatched: 12. CDR3 size: 15 residues. Germline CDR1 is MNHEY and CDR2 is SVGAGI. Written as DNA, the CDR3 is TGTGCCAGCAGTCCCTCCTGGGGACTAACCCACGAGCAGTACTTC. Residues: CASSPSWGLTHEQYF.

The table lists this clonotype with a few counts. CDR3 coding DNA: TGTGCCAGCAGTTTAGCGCGGCAGAGCACAGATACGCAGTATTTT. It encodes CASSLARQSTDTQYF. The V and J genes are TRBV12-3 or TRBV12-4 and TRBJ2-3; D call uncertain. There are 15 residues in the CDR3. Trimming cost V 0 bases and J 0 bases, with 7 bases left between them.

The DNA of the CDR3 is TGTGCCTGGAGTGTAATTTCGGTATACGAGCAGTACTTC. This codes for CAWSVISVYEQYF. The chain carries TRBV30 and TRBJ2-7; D is uncertain. The V end lost 0 bases, the J end lost 4 bases, and 10 bases lay between the germline ends. Germline V lookup: CDR1 GTSNPN, CDR2 SVGIG (reference sequence). The CDR3 runs to 13 residues.

Remarks on this clonotype: A much larger clone sits a single nucleotide away, making a read error possible. The chain has TRBV7-9 and TRBJ2-2, with D tentatively TRBD1 (5 bases). This CDR3 is built from 15 residues. Germline V lookup: CDR1 SEHNR, CDR2 FQNEAQ (reference sequence). The CDR3 coding sequence is TGTACCAGCAGCGTGACAGACGCGAACACCGGGGAGCTGTTTTTT. Protein product: CTSSVTDANTGELFF.

The J gene is TRBJ2-3, the V gene TRBV20-1, with D possibly matching TRBD1 (6 bases). Trimming shortened V by 0 bases and J by 2 bases, and 18 bases separated the two germline ends. This CDR3 is 17 amino acids long. The germline CDR1 and CDR2 sequences are DFQATT and SNEGSKA (reference sequence). The CDR3 DNA sequence: TGCAGTGCTAGAGATCTAGACAGGACGGGGAACACAGATACGCAGTATTTT. It translates to CSARDLDRTGNTDTQYF.